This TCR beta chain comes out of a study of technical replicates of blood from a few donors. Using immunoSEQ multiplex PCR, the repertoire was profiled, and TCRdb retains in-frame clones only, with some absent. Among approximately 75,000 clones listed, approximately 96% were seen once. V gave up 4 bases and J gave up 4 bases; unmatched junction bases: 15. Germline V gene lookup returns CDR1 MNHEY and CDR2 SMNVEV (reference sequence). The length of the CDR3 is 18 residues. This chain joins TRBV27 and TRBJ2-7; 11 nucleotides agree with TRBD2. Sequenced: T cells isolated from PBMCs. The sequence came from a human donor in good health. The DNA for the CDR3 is TGTGCCAGCAGTTCCTATCTTACTAGCGGGAGTACAGTATACGAGCAGTACTTC. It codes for CASSSYLTSGSTVYEQYF.